Listed below are T cell receptor beta chains from one sample, sequenced in a study of T cell responses to AZD1222 COVID-19 vaccine. The data were produced by immunoSEQ multiplex PCR, yet TCRdb's version contains in-frame clones alone and is incomplete. The sample includes 130,000 to 150,000 clones, over 80% seen only once; the top ten take 2.5% to 3%. The sequencing used peripheral blood, collected on day 0 of MenACWY control vaccination. The source is an adult in good health. Each CDR3 is given with its conserved first and last residue. A D gene is named only where the DNA matches it firmly. The listing skips clone size in some rows; elsewhere it reads once, few, many or a size class.

V: TRBV2; size: -; J: TRBJ1-2; D: TRBD1; CDR3: CASSPGQGYGYTF; DNA: TGTGCCAGCAGCCCCGGACAGGGGTATGGCTACACCTTC
V: TRBV28; size: -; J: TRBJ1-2; D: -; CDR3: CASSLGGGYGYTF; DNA: TGTGCCAGCAGTTTAGGGGGGGGCTATGGCTACACCTTC
V: TRBV4-1; size: -; J: TRBJ1-1; D: -; CDR3: CASSQDPGRSLRGTEAFF; DNA: TGCGCCAGCAGCCAAGACCCCGGACGCTCTCTAAGGGGAACTGAAGCTTTCTTT
V: TRBV4-1; size: -; J: TRBJ2-3; D: -; CDR3: CASSLGGGADTQYF; DNA: TGCGCCAGCAGCCTCGGAGGGGGCGCAGATACGCAGTATTTT
V: TRBV27; size: -; J: TRBJ1-1; D: -; CDR3: CASSPRTAGYTEAFF; DNA: TGTGCCAGCAGTCCCCGGACCGCCGGGTACACTGAAGCTTTCTTT
V: TRBV28; size: -; J: TRBJ1-2; D: TRBD1; CDR3: CASSNRGVANYGYTF; DNA: TGTGCCAGCAGTAACAGGGGGGTAGCTAACTATGGCTACACCTTC
V: TRBV6-1; size: once; J: TRBJ1-2; D: -; CDR3: CASSEVGRASYGYTF; DNA: TGTGCCAGCAGTGAAGTGGGACGGGCCTCCTATGGCTACACCTTC
V: TRBV5-5; size: -; J: TRBJ1-2; D: -; CDR3: CASSAWDIDYGYTF; DNA: TGTGCCAGCAGCGCTTGGGACATAGACTATGGCTACACCTTC
V: TRBV19; size: once; J: TRBJ2-3; D: TRBD2; CDR3: CASSIGGLGGDTQYF; DNA: TGTGCCAGTAGTATCGGGGGACTAGGAGGAGATACGCAGTATTTT
V: TRBV6-5; size: -; J: TRBJ1-5; D: -; CDR3: CASSSHPESNQPQHF; DNA: TGTGCCAGCAGTTCCCACCCCGAAAGCAATCAGCCCCAGCATTTT
V: TRBV7-9; size: -; J: TRBJ1-2; D: TRBD1; CDR3: CASNPTGNNYGYTF; DNA: TGTGCCAGCAACCCGACAGGGAACAACTATGGCTACACCTTC
V: TRBV6-6; size: -; J: TRBJ2-7; D: TRBD1; CDR3: CASSRYPDGQGAYEQYF; DNA: TGTGCCAGCAGTCGTTACCCCGACGGACAGGGGGCCTACGAGCAGTACTTC
V: TRBV24-1; size: -; J: TRBJ1-2; D: TRBD1; CDR3: CATSDPGTATDGYTF; DNA: TGTGCCACCAGTGACCCAGGGACAGCAACCGATGGCTACACCTTC
V: TRBV28; size: -; J: TRBJ2-7; D: -; CDR3: CASSHPHQAGEQYF; DNA: TGTGCCAGCAGCCACCCCCATCAGGCGGGCGAGCAGTACTTC
V: TRBV29-1; size: -; J: TRBJ1-1; D: TRBD1; CDR3: CSVGGEGAGNTEAFF; DNA: TGCAGCGTTGGGGGTGAGGGGGCGGGGAACACTGAAGCTTTCTTT
V: TRBV29-1; size: -; J: TRBJ2-6; D: -; CDR3: CSVGYSGANVLTF; DNA: TGCAGCGTTGGGTACTCTGGGGCCAACGTCCTGACTTTC
V: TRBV27; size: -; J: TRBJ2-1; D: -; CDR3: CASLTTNEQFF; DNA: TGTGCCAGCCTGACCACCAATGAGCAGTTCTTC
V: TRBV9; size: -; J: TRBJ1-4; D: TRBD1; CDR3: CASSPSQGQNEKLFF; DNA: TGTGCCAGCAGCCCGTCACAGGGACAGAATGAAAAACTGTTTTTT
V: TRBV25-1; size: once; J: TRBJ1-1; D: -; CDR3: CASSDPNTEAFF; DNA: TGTGCCAGCAGTGACCCGAACACTGAAGCTTTCTTT
V: TRBV9; size: -; J: TRBJ2-2; D: -; CDR3: CASSVAIHGSGSTGELFF; DNA: TGTGCCAGCAGCGTAGCTATTCATGGGTCAGGGAGCACCGGGGAGCTGTTTTTT
V: TRBV18; size: -; J: TRBJ1-1; D: TRBD1; CDR3: CASSTTGKDTEAFF; DNA: TGTGCCAGCTCAACGACAGGGAAAGACACTGAAGCTTTCTTT
V: TRBV12-3/TRBV12-4; size: once; J: TRBJ2-5; D: TRBD2; CDR3: CASTLSGVETQYF; DNA: TGTGCCAGCACCCTTAGCGGGGTAGAGACCCAGTACTTC
V: TRBV6-1; size: -; J: TRBJ1-3; D: -; CDR3: CASSEAAGFSGNTIYF; DNA: TGTGCCAGCAGTGAAGCGGCAGGATTCTCTGGAAACACCATATATTTT
V: TRBV24-1; size: few; J: TRBJ1-2; D: -; CDR3: CATSQGHSYGYTF; DNA: TGTGCCACCAGTCAGGGTCACTCTTATGGCTACACCTTC
V: TRBV6-2/TRBV6-3; size: -; J: TRBJ2-2; D: TRBD2; CDR3: CASSYSPSGVNTGELFF; DNA: TGTGCCAGCAGTTATAGTCCTAGCGGGGTTAACACCGGGGAGCTGTTTTTT
V: TRBV15; size: -; J: TRBJ1-1; D: -; CDR3: CATSRRGQNTEAFF; DNA: TGTGCCACCAGCAGACGGGGACAGAACACTGAAGCTTTCTTT
V: TRBV6-1; size: -; J: TRBJ1-2; D: -; CDR3: CASSEYGQTANYGYTF; DNA: TGTGCCAGCAGTGAGTATGGACAGACCGCTAACTATGGCTACACCTTC
V: TRBV18; size: -; J: TRBJ2-3; D: TRBD2; CDR3: CASSPLGTSGSTDTQYF; DNA: TGTGCCAGCTCACCGTTGGGGACTAGCGGAAGCACAGATACGCAGTATTTT
V: TRBV5-4; size: -; J: TRBJ2-1; D: TRBD2; CDR3: CASSNRLAGYNEQFF; DNA: TGTGCCAGCAGCAATAGACTAGCGGGATACAATGAGCAGTTCTTC
V: TRBV6-5; size: -; J: TRBJ2-7; D: -; CDR3: CASSTGPGNSYEQYF; DNA: TGTGCCAGCAGTACAGGGCCCGGGAACTCCTACGAGCAGTACTTC
V: TRBV6-6; size: -; J: TRBJ1-5; D: -; CDR3: CASRTLWGQPQHF; DNA: TGTGCCAGCAGGACCCTTTGGGGCCAGCCCCAGCATTTT
V: TRBV9; size: -; J: TRBJ1-3; D: -; CDR3: CASSVDDYRGNTIYF; DNA: TGTGCCAGCAGCGTAGACGATTATCGGGGAAACACCATATATTTT
V: TRBV27; size: -; J: TRBJ2-2; D: TRBD2; CDR3: CASSGLAGTGELFF; DNA: TGTGCCAGCTCAGGACTAGCGGGAACCGGGGAGCTGTTTTTT
V: TRBV13; size: -; J: TRBJ2-7; D: -; CDR3: CASSLGSSETGSYEQYF; DNA: TGTGCCAGCAGCTTAGGATCAAGCGAGACAGGCTCCTACGAGCAGTACTTC
V: TRBV30; size: -; J: TRBJ1-3; D: -; CDR3: CAWSWENTIYF; DNA: TGTGCCTGGAGTTGGGAAAACACCATATATTTT